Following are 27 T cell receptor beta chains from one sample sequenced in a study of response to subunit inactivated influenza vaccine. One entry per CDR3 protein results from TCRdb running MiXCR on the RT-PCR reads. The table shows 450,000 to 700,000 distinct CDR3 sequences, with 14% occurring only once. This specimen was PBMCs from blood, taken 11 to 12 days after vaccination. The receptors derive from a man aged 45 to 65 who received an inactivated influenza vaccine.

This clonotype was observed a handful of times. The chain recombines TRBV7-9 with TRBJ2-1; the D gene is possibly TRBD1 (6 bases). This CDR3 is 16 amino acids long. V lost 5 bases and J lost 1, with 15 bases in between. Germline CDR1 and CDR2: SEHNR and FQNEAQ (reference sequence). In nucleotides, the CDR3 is TGTGCCAGCAGCCTTACAGGGATGGGGTCCTACAATGAGCAGTTCTTC. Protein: CASSLTGMGSYNEQFF.

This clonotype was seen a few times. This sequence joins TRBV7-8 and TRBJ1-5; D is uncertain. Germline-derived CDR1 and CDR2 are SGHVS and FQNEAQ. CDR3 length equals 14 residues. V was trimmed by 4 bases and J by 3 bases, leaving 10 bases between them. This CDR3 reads CASSSGGFNQPQHF. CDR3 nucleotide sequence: TGTGCCAGCAGCTCGGGCGGATTCAATCAGCCCCAGCATTTT.

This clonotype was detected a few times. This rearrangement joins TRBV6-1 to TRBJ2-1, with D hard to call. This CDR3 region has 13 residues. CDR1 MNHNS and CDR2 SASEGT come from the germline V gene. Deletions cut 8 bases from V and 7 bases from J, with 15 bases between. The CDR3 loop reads CASPRDLGNEQFF. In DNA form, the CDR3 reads TGTGCCAGCCCTCGCGACTTGGGGAATGAGCAGTTCTTC.

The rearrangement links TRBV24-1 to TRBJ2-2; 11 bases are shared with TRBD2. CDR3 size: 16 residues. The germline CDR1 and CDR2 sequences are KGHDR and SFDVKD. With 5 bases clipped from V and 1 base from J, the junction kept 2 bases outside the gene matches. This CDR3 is CATSAGTSGNTGELFF. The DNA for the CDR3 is TGTGCCACCAGTGCCGGGACTAGCGGGAACACCGGGGAGCTGTTTTTT.

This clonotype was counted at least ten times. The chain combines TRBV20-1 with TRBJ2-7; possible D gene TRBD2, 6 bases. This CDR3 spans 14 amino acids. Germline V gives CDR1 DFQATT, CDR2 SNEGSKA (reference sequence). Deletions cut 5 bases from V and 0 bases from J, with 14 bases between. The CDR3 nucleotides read TGCAGTGCTGATACCCGGGACTTCTCCTACGAGCAGTACTTC. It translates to CSADTRDFSYEQYF.

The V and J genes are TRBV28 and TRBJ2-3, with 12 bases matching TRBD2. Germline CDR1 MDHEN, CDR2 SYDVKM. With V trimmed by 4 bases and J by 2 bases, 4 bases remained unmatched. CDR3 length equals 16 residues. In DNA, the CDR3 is TGTGCCAGCAGTTCCCTAGCGGGGGGGTACACAGATACGCAGTATTTT. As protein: CASSSLAGGYTDTQYF.

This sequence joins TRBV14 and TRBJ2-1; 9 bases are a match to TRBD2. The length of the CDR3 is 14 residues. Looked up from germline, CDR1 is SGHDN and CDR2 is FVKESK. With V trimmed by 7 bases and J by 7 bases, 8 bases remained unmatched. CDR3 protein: CASNIGLAKNEQFF. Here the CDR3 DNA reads TGTGCCAGCAACATCGGACTAGCGAAGAATGAGCAGTTCTTC.

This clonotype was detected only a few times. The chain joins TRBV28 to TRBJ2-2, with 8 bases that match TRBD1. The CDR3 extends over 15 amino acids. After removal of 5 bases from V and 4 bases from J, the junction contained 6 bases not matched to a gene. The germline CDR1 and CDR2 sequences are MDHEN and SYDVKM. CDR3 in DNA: TGTGCCAGCAGTCCCAGGGGGCCGGGCACCGGGGAGCTGTTTTTT. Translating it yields CASSPRGPGTGELFF. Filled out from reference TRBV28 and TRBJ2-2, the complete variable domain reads DVKVTQSSRYLVKRTGEKVFLECVQDMDHENMFWYRQDPGLGLRLIYFSYDVKMKEKGDIPEGYSVSREKKERFSLILESASTNQTSMYLCASSPRGPGTGELFFGEGSRLTVL.

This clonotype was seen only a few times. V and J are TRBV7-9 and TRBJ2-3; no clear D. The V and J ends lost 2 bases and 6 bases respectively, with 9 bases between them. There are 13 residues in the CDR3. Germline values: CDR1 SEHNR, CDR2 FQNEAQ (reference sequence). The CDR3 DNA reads TGTGCCAGCAGCTTATTCCGTGCGGATACGCAGTATTTT. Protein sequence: CASSLFRADTQYF. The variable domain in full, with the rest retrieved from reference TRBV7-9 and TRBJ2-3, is DTGVSQNPRHKITKRGQNVTFRCDPISEHNRLYWYRQTLGQGPEFLTYFQNEAQLEKSRLLSDRFSAERPKGSFSTLEIQRTEQGDSAMYLCASSLFRADTQYFGPGTRLTVL.

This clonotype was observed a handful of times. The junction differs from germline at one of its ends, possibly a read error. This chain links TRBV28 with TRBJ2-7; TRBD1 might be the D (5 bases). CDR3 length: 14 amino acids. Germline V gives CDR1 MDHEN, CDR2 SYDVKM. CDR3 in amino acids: CASTLGQGLYEQYF. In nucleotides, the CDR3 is TGTGCCAGCACTTTAGGGCAGGGTCTCTACGAGCAGTACTTC.

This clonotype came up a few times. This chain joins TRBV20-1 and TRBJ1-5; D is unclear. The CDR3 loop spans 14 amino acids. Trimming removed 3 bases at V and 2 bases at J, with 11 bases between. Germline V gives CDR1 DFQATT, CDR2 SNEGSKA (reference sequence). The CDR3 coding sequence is TGCAGTGCTAGGTACGGACTTGGCAATCAGCCCCAGCATTTT. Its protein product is CSARYGLGNQPQHF.

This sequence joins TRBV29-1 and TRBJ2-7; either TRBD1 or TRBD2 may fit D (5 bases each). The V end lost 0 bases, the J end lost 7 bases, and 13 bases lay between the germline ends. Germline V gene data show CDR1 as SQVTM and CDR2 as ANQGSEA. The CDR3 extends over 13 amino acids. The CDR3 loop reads CSVEEGRALEQYF. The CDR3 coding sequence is TGCAGCGTTGAAGAGGGACGGGCGTTGGAGCAGTACTTC.

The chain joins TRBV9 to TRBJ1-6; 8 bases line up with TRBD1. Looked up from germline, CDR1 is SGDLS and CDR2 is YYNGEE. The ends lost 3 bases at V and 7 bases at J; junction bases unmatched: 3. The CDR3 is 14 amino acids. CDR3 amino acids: CASSDQGANSPLHF. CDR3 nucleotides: TGTGCCAGCAGCGACCAGGGGGCGAATTCACCCCTCCACTTT.

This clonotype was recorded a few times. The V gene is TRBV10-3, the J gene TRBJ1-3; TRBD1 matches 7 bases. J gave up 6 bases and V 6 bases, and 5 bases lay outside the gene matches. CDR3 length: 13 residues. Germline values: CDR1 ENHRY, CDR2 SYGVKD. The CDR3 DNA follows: TGTGCCATCAGCACAGGGGCTGAAAACACCATATATTTT. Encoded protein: CAISTGAENTIYF.

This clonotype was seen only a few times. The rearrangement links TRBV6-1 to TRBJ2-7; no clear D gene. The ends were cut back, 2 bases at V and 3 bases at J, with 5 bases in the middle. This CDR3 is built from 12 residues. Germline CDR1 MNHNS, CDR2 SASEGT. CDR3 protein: CASSEQLYEQYF. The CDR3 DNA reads TGTGCCAGCAGTGAACAACTCTACGAGCAGTACTTC.

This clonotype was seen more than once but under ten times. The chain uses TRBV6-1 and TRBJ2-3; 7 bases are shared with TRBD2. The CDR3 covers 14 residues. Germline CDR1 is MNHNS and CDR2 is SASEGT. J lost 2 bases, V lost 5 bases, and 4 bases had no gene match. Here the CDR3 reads CASSLAEHTDTQYF. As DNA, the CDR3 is TGTGCCAGCAGTCTAGCGGAACACACAGATACGCAGTATTTT.

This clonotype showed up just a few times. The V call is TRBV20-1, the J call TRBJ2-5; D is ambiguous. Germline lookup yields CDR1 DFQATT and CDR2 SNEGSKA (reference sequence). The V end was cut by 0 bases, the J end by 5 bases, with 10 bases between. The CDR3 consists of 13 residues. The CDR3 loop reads CSARDRRVETQYF. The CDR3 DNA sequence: TGCAGTGCTAGAGATCGAAGGGTGGAGACCCAGTACTTC.

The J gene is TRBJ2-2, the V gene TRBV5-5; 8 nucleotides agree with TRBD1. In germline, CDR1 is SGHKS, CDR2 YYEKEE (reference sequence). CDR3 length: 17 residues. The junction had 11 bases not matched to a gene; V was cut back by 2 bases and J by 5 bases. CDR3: CASSFGQGQGKTGELFF. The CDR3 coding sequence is TGTGCCAGCAGCTTCGGACAGGGCCAAGGGAAAACCGGGGAGCTGTTTTTT.

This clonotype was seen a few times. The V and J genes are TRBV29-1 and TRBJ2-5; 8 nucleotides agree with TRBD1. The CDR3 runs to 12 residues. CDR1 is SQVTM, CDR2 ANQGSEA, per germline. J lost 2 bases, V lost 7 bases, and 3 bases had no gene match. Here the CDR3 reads CSARTGQETQYF. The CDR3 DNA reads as TGCAGCGCCCGGACAGGGCAAGAGACCCAGTACTTC. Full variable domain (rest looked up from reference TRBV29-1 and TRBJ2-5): SAVISQKPSRDICQRGTSLTIQCQVDSQVTMMFWYRQQPGQSLTLIATANQGSEATYESGFVIDKFPISRPNLTFSTLTVSNMSPEDSSIYLCSARTGQETQYFGPGTRLLVL.

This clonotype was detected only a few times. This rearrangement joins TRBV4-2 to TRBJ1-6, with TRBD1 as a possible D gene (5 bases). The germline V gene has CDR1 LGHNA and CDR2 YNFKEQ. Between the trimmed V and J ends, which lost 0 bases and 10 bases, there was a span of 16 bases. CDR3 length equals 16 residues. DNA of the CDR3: TGTGCCAGCAGCCAAGATCTTCCAGGGAGGGAATCACCCCTCCACTTT. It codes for CASSQDLPGRESPLHF.

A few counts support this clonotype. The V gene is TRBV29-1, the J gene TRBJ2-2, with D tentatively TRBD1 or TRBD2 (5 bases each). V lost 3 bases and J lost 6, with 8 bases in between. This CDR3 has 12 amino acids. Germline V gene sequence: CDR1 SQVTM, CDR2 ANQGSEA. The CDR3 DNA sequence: TGCAGCGTTGATTTGGGGGCCGGGGAGCTGTTTTTT. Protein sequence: CSVDLGAGELFF.

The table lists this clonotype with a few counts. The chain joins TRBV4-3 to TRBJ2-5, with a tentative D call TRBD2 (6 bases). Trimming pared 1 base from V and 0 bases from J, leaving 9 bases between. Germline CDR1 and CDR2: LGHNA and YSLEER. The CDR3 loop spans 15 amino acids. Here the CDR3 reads CASSQGLAHQETQYF. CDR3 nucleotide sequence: TGCGCCAGCAGCCAAGGGCTAGCGCACCAAGAGACCCAGTACTTC.

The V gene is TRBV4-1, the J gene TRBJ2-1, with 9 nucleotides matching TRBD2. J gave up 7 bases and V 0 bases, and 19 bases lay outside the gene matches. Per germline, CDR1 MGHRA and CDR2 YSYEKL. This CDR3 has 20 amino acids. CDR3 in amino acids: CASSQDPRGGRERVRNEQFF. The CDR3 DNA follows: TGCGCCAGCAGCCAAGACCCTAGGGGCGGGAGGGAGAGAGTTCGGAATGAGCAGTTCTTC.

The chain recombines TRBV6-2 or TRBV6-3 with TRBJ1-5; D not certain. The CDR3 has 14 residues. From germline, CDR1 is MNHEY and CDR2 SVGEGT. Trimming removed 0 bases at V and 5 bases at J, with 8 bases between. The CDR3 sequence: CASSYSRGYQPQHF. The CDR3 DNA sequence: TGTGCCAGCAGTTACTCGCGGGGTTATCAGCCCCAGCATTTT.

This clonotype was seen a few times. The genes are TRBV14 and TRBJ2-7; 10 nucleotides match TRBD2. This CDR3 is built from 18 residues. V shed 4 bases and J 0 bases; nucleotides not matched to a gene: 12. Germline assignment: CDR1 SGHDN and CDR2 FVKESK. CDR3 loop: CASSLSLAGLTPSYEQYF. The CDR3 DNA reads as TGTGCCAGCAGCCTCTCACTAGCGGGACTCACCCCCTCCTACGAGCAGTACTTC.

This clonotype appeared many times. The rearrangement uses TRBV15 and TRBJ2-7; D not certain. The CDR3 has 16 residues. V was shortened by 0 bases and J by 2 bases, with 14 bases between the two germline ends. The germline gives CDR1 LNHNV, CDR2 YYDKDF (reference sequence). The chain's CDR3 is CATSRDRNEMAYEQYF. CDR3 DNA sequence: TGTGCCACCAGCAGAGATCGAAATGAAATGGCCTACGAGCAGTACTTC. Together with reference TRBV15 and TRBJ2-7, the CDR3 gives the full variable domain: DAMVIQNPRYQVTQFGKPVTLSCSQTLNHNVMYWYQQKSSQAPKLLFHYYDKDFNNEADTPDNFQSRRPNTSFCFLDIRSPGLGDTAMYLCATSRDRNEMAYEQYFGPGTRLTVT.

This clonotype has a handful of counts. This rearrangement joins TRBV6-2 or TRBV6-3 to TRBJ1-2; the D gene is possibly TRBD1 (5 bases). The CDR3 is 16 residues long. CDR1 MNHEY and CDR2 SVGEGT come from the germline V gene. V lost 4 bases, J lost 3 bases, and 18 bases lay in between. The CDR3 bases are TGTGCCAGCAGTTGGGGTAACAGGAAACGGCACTATGGCTACACCTTC. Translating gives CASSWGNRKRHYGYTF.